A selection of T cell receptor beta chains follows, all from one sample in a study of blood T cell repertoires in COVID-19. Some clones are missing from TCRdb's copy, which holds only in-frame ones; the method was immunoSEQ multiplex PCR. The sample consists of about 170,000 clones, around four fifths of them appearing once. Source material: peripheral blood. These receptors all stem from an elderly woman with COVID-19, enrolled during active disease. Each CDR3 is given with its conserved first and last residue. Fields, in order: V gene, J gene, clone size, D gene, CDR3 protein, CDR3 DNA. The D gene is left open where the match is weak. Size tells how often a clone was seen (once, few, many) or the class of an expanded clone, and some rows leave it out.

v_gene: TRBV2; j_gene: TRBJ2-4; abundance: NA; d_gene: TRBD1; CDR3aa: CASRTDRGWNIQYF; CDR3nt: TGTGCCAGCAGGACGGACAGGGGTTGGAACATTCAGTACTTC
v_gene: TRBV18; j_gene: TRBJ1-6; abundance: NA; d_gene: TRBD1; CDR3aa: CASSLETGMDSPLHF; CDR3nt: TGTGCCAGCTCACTAGAGACAGGGATGGATTCACCCCTCCACTTT
v_gene: TRBV28; j_gene: TRBJ2-2; abundance: NA; d_gene: NA; CDR3aa: CASSSPRLAGDTGELFF; CDR3nt: TGTGCCAGCAGTTCCCCCCGACTAGCAGGGGACACCGGGGAGCTGTTTTTT
v_gene: TRBV6-2/TRBV6-3; j_gene: TRBJ2-5; abundance: NA; d_gene: TRBD2; CDR3aa: CASSNLQWGGFETQYF; CDR3nt: TGTGCCAGCAGTAACCTCCAGTGGGGGGGATTCGAGACCCAGTACTTC
v_gene: TRBV28; j_gene: TRBJ2-5; abundance: NA; d_gene: TRBD2; CDR3aa: CASRPGLAGGPVQETQYF; CDR3nt: TGTGCCAGCAGACCGGGACTAGCGGGAGGGCCTGTCCAAGAGACCCAGTACTTC
v_gene: TRBV18; j_gene: TRBJ1-4; abundance: NA; d_gene: TRBD1; CDR3aa: CASSPPPGQGGEKLFF; CDR3nt: TGTGCCAGCTCACCGCCCCCGGGACAGGGTGGTGAAAAACTGTTTTTT
v_gene: TRBV7-6; j_gene: TRBJ2-7; abundance: NA; d_gene: TRBD1; CDR3aa: CASSSHPRDRGYEQYF; CDR3nt: TGTGCCAGCAGCTCCCACCCCCGGGACAGGGGATACGAGCAGTACTTC
v_gene: TRBV15; j_gene: TRBJ1-1; abundance: NA; d_gene: NA; CDR3aa: CATSTSISGLEAFF; CDR3nt: TGTGCCACCAGCACGTCGATCTCAGGTCTTGAAGCTTTCTTT
v_gene: TRBV6-2/TRBV6-3; j_gene: TRBJ1-5; abundance: few; d_gene: NA; CDR3aa: CASSYTTDQPQHF; CDR3nt: TGTGCCAGCAGTTACACCACAGATCAGCCCCAGCATTTT
v_gene: TRBV6-1; j_gene: TRBJ2-2; abundance: NA; d_gene: TRBD2; CDR3aa: CASSARFGRRGWNTGELFF; CDR3nt: TGTGCCAGCAGTGCGAGGTTTGGCCGGCGGGGGTGGAACACCGGGGAGCTGTTTTTT
v_gene: TRBV19; j_gene: TRBJ2-7; abundance: NA; d_gene: NA; CDR3aa: CASSLIGSSYEQYF; CDR3nt: TGTGCCAGTAGCTTGATAGGGAGCTCCTACGAGCAGTACTTC
v_gene: TRBV27; j_gene: TRBJ2-5; abundance: NA; d_gene: TRBD2; CDR3aa: CASSSSGRETQYF; CDR3nt: TGTGCCAGCAGTTCTAGCGGTCGGGAGACCCAGTACTTC
v_gene: TRBV30; j_gene: TRBJ2-7; abundance: few; d_gene: NA; CDR3aa: CAWSPGSSYEQYF; CDR3nt: TGTGCCTGGAGCCCCGGGAGTTCCTACGAGCAGTACTTC
v_gene: TRBV7-6; j_gene: TRBJ2-1; abundance: NA; d_gene: TRBD1; CDR3aa: CASSRTGTSFNEQFF; CDR3nt: TGTGCCAGCAGCCGGACAGGGACGTCTTTCAATGAGCAGTTCTTC
v_gene: TRBV18; j_gene: TRBJ2-7; abundance: once; d_gene: NA; CDR3aa: CASSPVLHPYEGQYF; CDR3nt: TGTGCCAGCTCACCAGTGTTACATCCGTACGAGGGGCAGTACTTC
v_gene: TRBV12-5; j_gene: TRBJ2-1; abundance: NA; d_gene: NA; CDR3aa: CASGLVRQFGGEQFF; CDR3nt: TGTGCTAGTGGTTTGGTACGACAGTTTGGCGGTGAGCAGTTCTTC
v_gene: TRBV19; j_gene: TRBJ1-1; abundance: NA; d_gene: NA; CDR3aa: CASSIWAGDLNTEAFF; CDR3nt: TGTGCCAGTAGTATCTGGGCAGGGGATTTGAACACTGAAGCTTTCTTT
v_gene: TRBV7-9; j_gene: TRBJ2-7; abundance: few; d_gene: NA; CDR3aa: CASSTEEGRYEQYF; CDR3nt: TGTGCCAGCAGCACTGAGGAGGGCCGCTACGAGCAGTACTTC
v_gene: TRBV5-1; j_gene: TRBJ1-4; abundance: NA; d_gene: NA; CDR3aa: CASSGGWPNEKLFF; CDR3nt: TGCGCCAGCAGCGGAGGGTGGCCTAATGAAAAACTGTTTTTT